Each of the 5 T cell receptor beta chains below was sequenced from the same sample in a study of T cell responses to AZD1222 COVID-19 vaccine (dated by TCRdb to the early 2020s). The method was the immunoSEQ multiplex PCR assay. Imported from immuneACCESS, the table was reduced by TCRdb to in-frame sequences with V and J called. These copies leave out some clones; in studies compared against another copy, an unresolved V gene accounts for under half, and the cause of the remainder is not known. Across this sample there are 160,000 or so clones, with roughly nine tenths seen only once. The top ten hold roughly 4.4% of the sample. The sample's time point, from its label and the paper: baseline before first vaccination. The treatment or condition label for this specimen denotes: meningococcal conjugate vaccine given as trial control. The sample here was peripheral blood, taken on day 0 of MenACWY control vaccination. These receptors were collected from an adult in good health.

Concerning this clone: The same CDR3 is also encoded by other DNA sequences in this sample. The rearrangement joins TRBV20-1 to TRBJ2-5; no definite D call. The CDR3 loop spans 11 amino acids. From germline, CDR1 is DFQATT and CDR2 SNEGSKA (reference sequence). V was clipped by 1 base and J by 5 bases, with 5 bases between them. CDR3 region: CSARVGETQYF. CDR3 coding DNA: TGCAGTGCTAGAGTAGGGGAGACCCAGTACTTC.

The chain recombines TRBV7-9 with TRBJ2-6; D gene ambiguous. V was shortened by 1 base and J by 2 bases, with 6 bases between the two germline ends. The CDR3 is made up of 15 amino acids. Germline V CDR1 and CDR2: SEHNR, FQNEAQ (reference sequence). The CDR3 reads CASSLGATGANVLTF. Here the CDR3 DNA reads TGTGCCAGCAGCTTAGGAGCGACTGGGGCCAACGTCCTGACTTTC.

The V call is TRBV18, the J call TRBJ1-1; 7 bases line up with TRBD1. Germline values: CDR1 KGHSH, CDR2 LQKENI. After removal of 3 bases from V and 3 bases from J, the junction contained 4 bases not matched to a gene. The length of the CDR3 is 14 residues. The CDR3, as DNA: TGTGCCAGCTCACCGTTCCAGGGGGACACTGAAGCTTTCTTT. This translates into CASSPFQGDTEAFF.

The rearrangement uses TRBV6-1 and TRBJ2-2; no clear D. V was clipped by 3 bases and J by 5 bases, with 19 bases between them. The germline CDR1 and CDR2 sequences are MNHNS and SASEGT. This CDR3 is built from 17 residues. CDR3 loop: CASSDEFSPKPTGELFF. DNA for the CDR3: TGTGCCAGCAGTGATGAGTTCTCCCCAAAACCAACCGGGGAGCTGTTTTTT.

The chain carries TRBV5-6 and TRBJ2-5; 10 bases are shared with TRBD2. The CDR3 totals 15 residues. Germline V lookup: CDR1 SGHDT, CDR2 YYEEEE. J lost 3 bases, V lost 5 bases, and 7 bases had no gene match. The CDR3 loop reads CASRHRLAGEETQYF. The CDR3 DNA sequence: TGTGCCAGCAGGCACCGTCTAGCGGGAGAAGAGACCCAGTACTTC. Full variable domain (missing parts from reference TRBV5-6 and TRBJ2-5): DAGVTQSPTHLIKTRGQQVTLRCSPKSGHDTVSWYQQALGQGPQFIFQYYEEEERQRGNFPDRFSGHQFPNYSSELNVNALLLGDSALYLCASRHRLAGEETQYFGPGTRLLVL.